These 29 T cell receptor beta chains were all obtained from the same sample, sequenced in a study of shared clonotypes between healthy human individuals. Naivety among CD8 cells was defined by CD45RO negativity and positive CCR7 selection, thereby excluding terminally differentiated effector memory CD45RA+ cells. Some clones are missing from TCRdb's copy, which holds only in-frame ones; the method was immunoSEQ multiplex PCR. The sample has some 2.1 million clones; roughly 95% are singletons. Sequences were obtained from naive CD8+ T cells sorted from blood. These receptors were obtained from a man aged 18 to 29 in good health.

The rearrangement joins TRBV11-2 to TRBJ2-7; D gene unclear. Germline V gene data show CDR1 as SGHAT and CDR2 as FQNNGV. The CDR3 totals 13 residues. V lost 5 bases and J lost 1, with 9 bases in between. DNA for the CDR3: TGTGCCAGCAGCCCCCTGGGATCCTACGAGCAGTACTTC. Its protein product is CASSPLGSYEQYF.

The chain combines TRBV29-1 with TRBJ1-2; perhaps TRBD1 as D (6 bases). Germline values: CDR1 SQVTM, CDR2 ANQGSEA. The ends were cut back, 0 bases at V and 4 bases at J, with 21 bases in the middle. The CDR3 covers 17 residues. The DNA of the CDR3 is TGCAGCGTTGAAGACAGGCAGGGGACCAATTTCGGCTATGGCTACACCTTC. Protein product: CSVEDRQGTNFGYGYTF.

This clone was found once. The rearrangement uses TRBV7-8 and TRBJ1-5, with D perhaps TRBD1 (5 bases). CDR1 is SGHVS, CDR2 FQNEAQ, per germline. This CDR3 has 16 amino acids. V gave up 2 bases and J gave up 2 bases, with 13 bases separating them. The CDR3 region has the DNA TGTGCCAGCAGCTTAACCCAGGGAATAGGCAATCAGCCCCAGCATTTT. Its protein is CASSLTQGIGNQPQHF.

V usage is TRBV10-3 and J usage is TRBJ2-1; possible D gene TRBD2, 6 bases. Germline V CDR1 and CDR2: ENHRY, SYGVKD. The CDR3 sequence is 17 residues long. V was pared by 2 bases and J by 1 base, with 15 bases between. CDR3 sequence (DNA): TGTGCCATCAGTGAGGTAGCGGTGGGAAGTTCCTACAATGAGCAGTTCTTC. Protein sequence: CAISEVAVGSSYNEQFF.

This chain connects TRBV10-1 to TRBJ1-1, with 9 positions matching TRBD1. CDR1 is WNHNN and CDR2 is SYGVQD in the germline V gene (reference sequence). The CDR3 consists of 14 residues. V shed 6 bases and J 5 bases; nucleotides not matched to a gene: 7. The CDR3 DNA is TGCGCCAGCAGCTCCGGGACAGGGAGAACTGAAGCTTTCTTT. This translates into CASSSGTGRTEAFF.

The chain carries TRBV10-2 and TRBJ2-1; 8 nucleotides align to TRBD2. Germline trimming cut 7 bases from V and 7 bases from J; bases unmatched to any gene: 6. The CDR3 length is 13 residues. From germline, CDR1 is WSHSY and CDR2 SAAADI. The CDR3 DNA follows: TGCGCCAGCACCTTCGGGGGGGGGAATGAGCAGTTCTTC. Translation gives CASTFGGGNEQFF.

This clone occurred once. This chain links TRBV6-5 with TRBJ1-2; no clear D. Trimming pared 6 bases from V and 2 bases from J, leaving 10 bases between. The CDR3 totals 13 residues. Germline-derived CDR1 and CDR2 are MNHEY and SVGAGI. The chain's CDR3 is CASSLEPNYGYTF. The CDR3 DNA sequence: TGTGCCAGCAGCTTAGAACCAAACTATGGCTACACCTTC.

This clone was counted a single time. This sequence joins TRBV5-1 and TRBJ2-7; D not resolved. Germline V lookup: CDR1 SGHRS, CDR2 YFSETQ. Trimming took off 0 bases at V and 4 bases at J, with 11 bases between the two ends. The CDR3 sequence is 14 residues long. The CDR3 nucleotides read TGCGCCAGCAGCTTGGGGACCCCGCCATACGAGCAGTACTTC. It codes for CASSLGTPPYEQYF.

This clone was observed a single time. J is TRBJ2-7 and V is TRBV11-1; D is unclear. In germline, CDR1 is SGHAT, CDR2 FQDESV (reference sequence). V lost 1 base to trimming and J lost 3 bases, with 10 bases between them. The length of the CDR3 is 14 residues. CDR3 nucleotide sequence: TGTGCCAGCAGCTTAGAGAGTCAGTTCTACGAGCAGTACTTC. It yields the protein CASSLESQFYEQYF.

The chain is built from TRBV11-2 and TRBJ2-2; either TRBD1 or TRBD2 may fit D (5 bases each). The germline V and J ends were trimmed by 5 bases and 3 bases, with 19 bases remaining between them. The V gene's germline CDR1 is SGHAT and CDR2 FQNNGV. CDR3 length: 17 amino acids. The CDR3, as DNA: TGTGCCAGCAGCCCACGAGGGGCAGGCCTGTACACCGGGGAGCTGTTTTTT. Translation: CASSPRGAGLYTGELFF. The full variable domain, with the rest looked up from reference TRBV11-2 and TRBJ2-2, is EAGVAQSPRYKIIEKRQSVAFWCNPISGHATLYWYQQILGQGPKLLIQFQNNGVVDDSQLPKDRFSAERLKGVDSTLKIQPAKLEDSAVYLCASSPRGAGLYTGELFFGEGSRLTVL.

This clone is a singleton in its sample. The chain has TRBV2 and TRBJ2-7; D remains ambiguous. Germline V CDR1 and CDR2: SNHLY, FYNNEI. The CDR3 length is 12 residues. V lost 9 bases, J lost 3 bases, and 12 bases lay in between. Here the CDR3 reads CASTYLLYEQYF. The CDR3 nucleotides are TGTGCCAGTACCTACCTACTCTACGAGCAGTACTTC.

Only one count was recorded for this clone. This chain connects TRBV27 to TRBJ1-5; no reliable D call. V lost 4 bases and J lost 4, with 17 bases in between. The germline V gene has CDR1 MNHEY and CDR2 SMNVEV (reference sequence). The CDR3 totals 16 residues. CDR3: CASSSLTMVGNQPQHF. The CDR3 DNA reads TGTGCCAGCAGTTCCTTGACAATGGTGGGGAATCAGCCCCAGCATTTT.

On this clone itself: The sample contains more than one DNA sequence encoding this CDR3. CDR3 sequence: CASSGTSGSYEQYF. The CDR3 DNA sequence: TGTGCCAGCAGCGGGACTAGCGGATCCTACGAGCAGTACTTC. The J gene is TRBJ2-7, the V gene TRBV19, with TRBD2 identical over 11 bases. The germline gives CDR1 LNHDA, CDR2 SQIVND (reference sequence). This CDR3 is 14 amino acids long. V lost 9 bases to trimming and J lost 1 base; unmatched junction nucleotides: 5.

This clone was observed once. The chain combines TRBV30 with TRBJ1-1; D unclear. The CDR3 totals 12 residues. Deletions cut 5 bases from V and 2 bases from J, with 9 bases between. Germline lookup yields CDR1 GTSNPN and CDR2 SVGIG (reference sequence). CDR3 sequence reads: CAWDDDNTEAFF. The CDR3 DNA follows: TGTGCCTGGGACGACGATAACACTGAAGCTTTCTTT.

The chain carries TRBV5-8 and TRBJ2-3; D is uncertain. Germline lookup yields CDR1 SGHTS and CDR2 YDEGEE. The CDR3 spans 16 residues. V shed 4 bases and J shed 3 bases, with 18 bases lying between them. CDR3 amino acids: CASSPIGGVWTDTQYF. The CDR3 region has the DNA TGTGCCAGCAGCCCCATCGGTGGGGTCTGGACAGATACGCAGTATTTT.

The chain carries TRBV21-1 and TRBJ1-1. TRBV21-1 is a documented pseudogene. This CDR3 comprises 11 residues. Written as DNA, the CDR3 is TGTGCCAGCAGCAAGTCCACTGAAGCTTTCTTT. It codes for CASSKSTEAFF.

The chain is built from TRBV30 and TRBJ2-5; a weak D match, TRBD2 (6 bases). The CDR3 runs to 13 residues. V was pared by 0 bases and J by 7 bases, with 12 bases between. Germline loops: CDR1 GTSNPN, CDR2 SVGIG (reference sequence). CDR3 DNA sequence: TGTGCCTGGAGTGTAGGCGCCGGGGGGACCCAGTACTTC. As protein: CAWSVGAGGTQYF.

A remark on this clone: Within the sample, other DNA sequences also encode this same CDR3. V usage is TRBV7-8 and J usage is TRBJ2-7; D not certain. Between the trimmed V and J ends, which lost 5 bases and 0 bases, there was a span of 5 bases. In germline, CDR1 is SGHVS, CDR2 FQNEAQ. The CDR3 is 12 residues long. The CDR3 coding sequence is TGTGCCAGCAGCCCCAGCTCCTACGAGCAGTACTTC. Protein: CASSPSSYEQYF.

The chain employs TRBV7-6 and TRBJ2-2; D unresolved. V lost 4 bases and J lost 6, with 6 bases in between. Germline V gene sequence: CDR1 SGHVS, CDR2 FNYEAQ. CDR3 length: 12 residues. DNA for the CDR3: TGTGCCAGCAGCTCAGAGGCCGGGGAGCTGTTTTTT. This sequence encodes CASSSEAGELFF.

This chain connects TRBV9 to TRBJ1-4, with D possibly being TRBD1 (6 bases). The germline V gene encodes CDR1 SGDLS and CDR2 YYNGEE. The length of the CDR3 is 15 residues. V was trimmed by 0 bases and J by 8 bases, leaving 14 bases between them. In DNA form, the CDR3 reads TGTGCCAGCAGCGTAGCGGACAGCCCTGGGGAAAAACTGTTTTTT. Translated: CASSVADSPGEKLFF.

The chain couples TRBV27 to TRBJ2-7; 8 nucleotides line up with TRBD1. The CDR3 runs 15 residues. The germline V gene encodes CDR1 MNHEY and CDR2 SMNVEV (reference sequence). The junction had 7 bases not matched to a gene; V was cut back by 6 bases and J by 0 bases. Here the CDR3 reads CASSTTGATSYEQYF. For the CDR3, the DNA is TGTGCCAGCAGCACGACAGGGGCGACCTCCTACGAGCAGTACTTC.

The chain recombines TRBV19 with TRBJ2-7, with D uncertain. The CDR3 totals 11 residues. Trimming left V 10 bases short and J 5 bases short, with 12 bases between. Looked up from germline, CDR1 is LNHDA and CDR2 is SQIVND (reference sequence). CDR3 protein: CATSDLDEQYF. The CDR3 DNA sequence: TGTGCCACTTCGGACCTCGACGAGCAGTACTTC.

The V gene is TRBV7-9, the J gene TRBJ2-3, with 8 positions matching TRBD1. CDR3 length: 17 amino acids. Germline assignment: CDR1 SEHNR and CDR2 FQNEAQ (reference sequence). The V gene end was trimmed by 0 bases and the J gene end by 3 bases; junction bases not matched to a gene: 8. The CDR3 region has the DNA TGTGCCAGCAGCTTAGCGTTTGGGGGACAGGCAACAGATACGCAGTATTTT. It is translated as CASSLAFGGQATDTQYF.

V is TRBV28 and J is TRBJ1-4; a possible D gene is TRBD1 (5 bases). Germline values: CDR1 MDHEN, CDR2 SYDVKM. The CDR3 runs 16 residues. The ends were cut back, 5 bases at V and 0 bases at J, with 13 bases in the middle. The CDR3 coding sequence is TGTGCCAGCAGTCCCCTGACAGCTCCAACTAATGAAAAACTGTTTTTT. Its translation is CASSPLTAPTNEKLFF.

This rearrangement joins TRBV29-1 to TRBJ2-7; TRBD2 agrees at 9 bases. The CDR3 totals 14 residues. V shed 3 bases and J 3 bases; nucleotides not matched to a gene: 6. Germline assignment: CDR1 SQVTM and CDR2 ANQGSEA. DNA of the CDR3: TGCAGCGTTGATGTAGATAGCGGGAGCTACGAGCAGTACTTC. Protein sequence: CSVDVDSGSYEQYF.

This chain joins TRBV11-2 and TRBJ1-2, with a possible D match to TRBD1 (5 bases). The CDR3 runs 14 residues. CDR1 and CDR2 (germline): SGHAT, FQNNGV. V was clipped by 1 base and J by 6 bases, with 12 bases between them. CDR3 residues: CASSLVTGPDGYTF. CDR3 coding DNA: TGTGCCAGCAGCTTAGTAACGGGGCCGGATGGCTACACCTTC. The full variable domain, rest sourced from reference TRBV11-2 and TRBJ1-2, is EAGVAQSPRYKIIEKRQSVAFWCNPISGHATLYWYQQILGQGPKLLIQFQNNGVVDDSQLPKDRFSAERLKGVDSTLKIQPAKLEDSAVYLCASSLVTGPDGYTFGSGTRLTVV.

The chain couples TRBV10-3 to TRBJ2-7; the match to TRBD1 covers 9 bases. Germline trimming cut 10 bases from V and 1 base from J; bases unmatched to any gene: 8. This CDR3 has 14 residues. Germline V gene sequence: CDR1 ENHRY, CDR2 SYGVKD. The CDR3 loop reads CATAPGQGSYEQYF. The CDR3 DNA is TGTGCCACAGCTCCGGGACAGGGTTCCTACGAGCAGTACTTC.

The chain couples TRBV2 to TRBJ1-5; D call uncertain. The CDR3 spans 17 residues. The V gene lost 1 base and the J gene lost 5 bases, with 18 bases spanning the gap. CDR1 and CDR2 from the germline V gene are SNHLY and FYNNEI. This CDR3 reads CASSEDGPDVAYQPQHF. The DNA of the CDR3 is TGTGCCAGCAGTGAAGACGGACCGGACGTGGCTTATCAGCCCCAGCATTTT.

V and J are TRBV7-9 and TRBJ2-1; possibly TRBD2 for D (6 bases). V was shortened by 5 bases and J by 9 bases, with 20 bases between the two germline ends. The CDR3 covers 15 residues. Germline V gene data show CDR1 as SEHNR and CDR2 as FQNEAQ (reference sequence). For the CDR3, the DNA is TGTGCCAGCAGCCCGACTAGTTTTGGAGCTTTTGAGCAGTTCTTC. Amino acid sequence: CASSPTSFGAFEQFF.